A single sample is the source of the 3 T cell receptor beta chains below, sequenced in a study of cytomegalovirus exposure and HLA in healthy donors. The PCR made use of 60 Vbeta and 13 Jbeta primers. The data were produced by immunoSEQ multiplex PCR, yet TCRdb's version contains in-frame clones alone and is incomplete. The sample lists around 150,000 clones, roughly 79% occurring once. Sequencing was carried out using PBMCs. Receptors originate from a woman between 45 and 65 years old in good health and CMV-seronegative.

This chain connects TRBV18 to TRBJ1-2, with 8 bases that match TRBD1. V lost 3 bases, J lost 5 bases, and 2 bases stayed unmatched. The CDR3 has 13 residues. Germline V gene sequence: CDR1 KGHSH, CDR2 LQKENI. In DNA, the CDR3 is TGTGCCAGCTCACCGACAGGGGAGTATGGCTACACCTTC. This codes for CASSPTGEYGYTF.

This clone was found a few times. This chain joins TRBV4-1 and TRBJ2-2; a weak D match, TRBD1 (6 bases). Germline CDR1 reads MGHRA; CDR2 reads YSYEKL. The CDR3 runs 14 residues. The V and J ends lost 6 bases and 7 bases respectively, with 15 bases between them. The CDR3 DNA reads as TGCGCCAGCAGTCTCAGACAGGCTGGCGGGGAGCTGTTTTTT. Protein product: CASSLRQAGGELFF.

The rearrangement links TRBV18 to TRBJ2-1; TRBD2 agrees at 9 bases. Looked up from germline, CDR1 is KGHSH and CDR2 is LQKENI. V lost 1 base, J lost 4 bases, and 2 bases stayed unmatched. This CDR3 spans 15 amino acids. In DNA form, the CDR3 reads TGTGCCAGCTCACCACGCCTAGCGGGGTACAATGAGCAGTTCTTC. It translates to CASSPRLAGYNEQFF.